The sequence of this T cell receptor (beta chain) was determined in a study of T cells after yellow fever vaccination. The overall study: The SMART-Seq v4 Ultra Low Input method served to prepare the low-cell-number fractions.

CDR1 is SGHAT and CDR2 is FQNNGV in the germline V gene. Trimming took 5 bases from V and 9 from J; bases not matched to a gene: 14. This CDR3 spans 17 amino acids. TCRdb fed the 5' RACE reads into MiXCR, producing one record per CDR3 protein. The sample gives some 560,000 distinct CDR3 sequences, roughly 17% of which show up once; 17% is in the top ten. The sequences come from PBMCs, collected roughly 5 days after the first yellow fever vaccination. This rearrangement joins TRBV11-2 to TRBJ2-1; 12 nucleotides match TRBD1. This TCR was recovered from a man between 18 and 35 years old who received the YFV17D yellow fever vaccine. CDR3 nucleotides: TGTGCCAGCAGCCCACCCCTCCGGGACAGGGGGCGCTTTGAGCAGTTCTTC. It is translated as CASSPPLRDRGRFEQFF.